This note documents a single T cell receptor (beta chain) sequence. This CDR3 has 15 residues. The V and J ends lost 7 bases and 4 bases, in that order; junction bases with no gene match: 9. Germline CDR1 is LNHNV and CDR2 is YYDKDF (reference sequence). Original processing notes: Reference gene primer amplification in the assay estimated nucleated cell counts. Produced via immunoSEQ multiplex PCR; TCRdb's table is partial and in-frame only. Clone size and V and J calls were adopted from that table, with D and trimming inferred from the DNA. The sample carries roughly 220,000 clones, around 89% recorded once. This record comes from a study of blood T cell repertoires in COVID-19. The wider study: Collection of acute and convalescent COVID-19 samples took place in the United States, Italy and Spain.

Participants were aged roughly 18 to 95 years, lived in 24 US areas, and enrolled virtually. Participants were placed into cohorts based on the clinical history they reported. Input material: PBMCs or T cells enriched from blood (not recorded which). The chain uses TRBV15 and TRBJ1-1; 10 bases map to TRBD1. This clonotype was obtained from a young woman in a cohort exposed to, infected with or recovered from COVID-19 (not recorded which). CDR3 in DNA: TGTGCCACCACCCCGGGACAGGGGATTTTCACTGAAGCTTTCTTT. Translating gives CATTPGQGIFTEAFF. The complete variable domain, with remaining parts taken from reference TRBV15 and TRBJ1-1, reads DAMVIQNPRYQVTQFGKPVTLSCSQTLNHNVMYWYQQKSSQAPKLLFHYYDKDFNNEADTPDNFQSRRPNTSFCFLDIRSPGLGDTAMYLCATTPGQGIFTEAFFGQGTRLTVV.